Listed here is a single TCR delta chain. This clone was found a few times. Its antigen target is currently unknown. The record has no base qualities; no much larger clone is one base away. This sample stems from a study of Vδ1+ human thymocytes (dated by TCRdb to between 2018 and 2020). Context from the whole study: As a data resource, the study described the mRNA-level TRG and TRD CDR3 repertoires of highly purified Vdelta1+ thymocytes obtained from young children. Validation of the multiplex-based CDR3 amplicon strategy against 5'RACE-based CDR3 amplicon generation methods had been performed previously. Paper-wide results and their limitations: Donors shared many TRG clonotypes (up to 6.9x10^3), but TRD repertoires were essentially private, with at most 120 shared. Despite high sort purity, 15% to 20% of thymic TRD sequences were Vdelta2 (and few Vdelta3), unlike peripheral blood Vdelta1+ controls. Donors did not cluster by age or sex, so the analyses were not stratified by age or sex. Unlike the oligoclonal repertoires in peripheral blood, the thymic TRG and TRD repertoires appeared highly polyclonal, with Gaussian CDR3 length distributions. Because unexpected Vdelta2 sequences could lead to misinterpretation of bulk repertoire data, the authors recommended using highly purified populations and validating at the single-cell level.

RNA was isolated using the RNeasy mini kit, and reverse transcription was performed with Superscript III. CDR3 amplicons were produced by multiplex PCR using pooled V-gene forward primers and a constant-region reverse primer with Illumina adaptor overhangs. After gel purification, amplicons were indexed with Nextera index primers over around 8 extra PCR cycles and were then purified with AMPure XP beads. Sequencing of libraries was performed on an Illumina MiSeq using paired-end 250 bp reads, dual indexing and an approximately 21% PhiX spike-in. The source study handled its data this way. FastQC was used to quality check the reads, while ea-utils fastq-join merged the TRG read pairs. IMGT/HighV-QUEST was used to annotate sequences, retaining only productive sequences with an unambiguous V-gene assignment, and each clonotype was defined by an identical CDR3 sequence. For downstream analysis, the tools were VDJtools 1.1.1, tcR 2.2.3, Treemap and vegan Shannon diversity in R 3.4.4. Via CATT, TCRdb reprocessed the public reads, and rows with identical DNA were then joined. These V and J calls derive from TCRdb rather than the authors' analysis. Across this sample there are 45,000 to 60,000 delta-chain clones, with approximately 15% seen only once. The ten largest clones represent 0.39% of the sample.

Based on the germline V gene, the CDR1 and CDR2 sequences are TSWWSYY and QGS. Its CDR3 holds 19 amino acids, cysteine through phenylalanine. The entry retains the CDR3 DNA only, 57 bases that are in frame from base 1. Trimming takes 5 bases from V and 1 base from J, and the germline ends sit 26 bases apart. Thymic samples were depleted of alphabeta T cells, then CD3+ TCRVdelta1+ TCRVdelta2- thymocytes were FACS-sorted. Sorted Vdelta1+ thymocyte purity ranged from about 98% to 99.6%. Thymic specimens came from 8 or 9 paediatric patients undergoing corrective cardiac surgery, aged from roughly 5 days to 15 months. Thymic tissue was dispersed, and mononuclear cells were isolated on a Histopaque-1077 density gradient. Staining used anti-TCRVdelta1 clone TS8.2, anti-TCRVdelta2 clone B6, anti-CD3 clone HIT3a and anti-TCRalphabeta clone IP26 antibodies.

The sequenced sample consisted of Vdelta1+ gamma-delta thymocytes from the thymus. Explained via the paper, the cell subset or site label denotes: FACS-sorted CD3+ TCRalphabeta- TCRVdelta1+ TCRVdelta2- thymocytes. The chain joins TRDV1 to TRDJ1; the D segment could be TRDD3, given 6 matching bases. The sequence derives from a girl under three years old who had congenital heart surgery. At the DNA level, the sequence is TGTGCTCTTGGGAGCTGCTCTACTGGGACAATACGGGGCACCGATAAACTCATCTTT. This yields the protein CALGSCSTGTIRGTDKLIF.